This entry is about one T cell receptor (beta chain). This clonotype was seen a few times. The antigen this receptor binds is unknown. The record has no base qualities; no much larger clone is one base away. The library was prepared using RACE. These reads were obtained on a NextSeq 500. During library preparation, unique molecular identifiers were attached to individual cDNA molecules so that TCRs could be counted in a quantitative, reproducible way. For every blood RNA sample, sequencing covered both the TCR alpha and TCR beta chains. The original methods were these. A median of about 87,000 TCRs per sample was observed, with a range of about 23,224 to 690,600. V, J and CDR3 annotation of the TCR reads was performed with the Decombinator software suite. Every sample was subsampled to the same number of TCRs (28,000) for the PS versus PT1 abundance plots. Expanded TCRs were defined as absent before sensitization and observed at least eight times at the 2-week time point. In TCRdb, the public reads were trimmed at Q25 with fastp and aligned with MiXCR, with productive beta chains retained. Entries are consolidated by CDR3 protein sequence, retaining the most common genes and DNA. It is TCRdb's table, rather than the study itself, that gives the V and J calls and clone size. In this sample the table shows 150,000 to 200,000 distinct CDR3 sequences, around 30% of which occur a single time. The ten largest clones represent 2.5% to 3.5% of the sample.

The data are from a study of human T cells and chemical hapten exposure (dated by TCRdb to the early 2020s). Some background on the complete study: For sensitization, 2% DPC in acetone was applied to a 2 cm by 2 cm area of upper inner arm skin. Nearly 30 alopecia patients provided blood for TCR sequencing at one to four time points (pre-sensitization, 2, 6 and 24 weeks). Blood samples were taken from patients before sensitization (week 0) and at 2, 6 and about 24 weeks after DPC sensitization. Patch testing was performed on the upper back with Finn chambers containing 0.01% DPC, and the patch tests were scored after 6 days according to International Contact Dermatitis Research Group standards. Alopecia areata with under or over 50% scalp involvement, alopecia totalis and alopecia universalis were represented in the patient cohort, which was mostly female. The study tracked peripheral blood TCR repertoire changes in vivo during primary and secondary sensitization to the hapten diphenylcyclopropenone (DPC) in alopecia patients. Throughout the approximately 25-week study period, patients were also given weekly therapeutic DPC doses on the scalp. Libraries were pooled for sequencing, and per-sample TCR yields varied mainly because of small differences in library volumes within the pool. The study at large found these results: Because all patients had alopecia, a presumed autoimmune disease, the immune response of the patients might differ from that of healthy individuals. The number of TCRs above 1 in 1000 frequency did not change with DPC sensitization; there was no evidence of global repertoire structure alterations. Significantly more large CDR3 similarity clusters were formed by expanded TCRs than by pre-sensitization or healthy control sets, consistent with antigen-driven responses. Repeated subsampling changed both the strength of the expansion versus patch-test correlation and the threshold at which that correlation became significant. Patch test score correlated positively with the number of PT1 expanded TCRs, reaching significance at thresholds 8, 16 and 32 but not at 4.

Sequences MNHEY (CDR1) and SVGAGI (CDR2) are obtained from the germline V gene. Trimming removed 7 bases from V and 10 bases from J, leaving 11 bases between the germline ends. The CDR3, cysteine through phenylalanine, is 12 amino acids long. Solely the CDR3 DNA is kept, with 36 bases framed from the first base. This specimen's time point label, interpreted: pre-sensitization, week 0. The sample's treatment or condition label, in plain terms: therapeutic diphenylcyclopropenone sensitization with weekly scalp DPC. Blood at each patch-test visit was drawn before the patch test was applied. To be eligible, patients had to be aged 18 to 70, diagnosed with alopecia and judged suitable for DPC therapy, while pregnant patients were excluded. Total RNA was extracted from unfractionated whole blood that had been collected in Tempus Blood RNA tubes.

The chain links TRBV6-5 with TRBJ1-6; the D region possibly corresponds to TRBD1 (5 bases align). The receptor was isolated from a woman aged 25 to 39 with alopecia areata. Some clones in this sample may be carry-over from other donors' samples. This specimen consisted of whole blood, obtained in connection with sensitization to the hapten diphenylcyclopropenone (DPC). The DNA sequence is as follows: TGTGCCAGCACTACCAGGGTCTCACCCCTCCACTTT. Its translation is CASTTRVSPLHF.